The count of the clone carrying this T cell receptor beta chain is one. Antigen unknown. This entry is derived from a study of T cells in narcolepsy. Background on the study: Healthy controls were enrolled alongside patients with narcolepsy type 1 or type 2.

This table comes from immunoSEQ multiplex PCR, and its TCRdb copy is limited to in-frame clones, with some not included. In the table there are some 25,000 clones, 70% to 85% of which are singletons. Study-level results: Autoreactive HCRT-specific and TRIB2-specific clonotypes were marked in same-patient CSF-versus-blood CD4+ comparisons.

The material sequenced was CD45RA- memory CD4+ T cells from PBMCs. The source of this sequence is a human donor with narcolepsy.

DNA for the CDR3: TGCAGCGTTTGGGCCAATGAGCAGTTCTTC. Protein sequence: CSVWANEQFF. J is TRBJ2-1 and V is TRBV29-1, with D hard to call. Germline loops: CDR1 SQVTM, CDR2 ANQGSEA. Trimming took 5 bases from V and 6 from J, leaving 5 bases between them. This CDR3 has 10 residues.